These T cell receptor beta chains were read from a single sample in a study of regulatory T cells in long-lasting Graves disease. TCRdb independently ran MiXCR on the multiplex PCR reads; one entry per CDR3 protein. The repertoire holds 350,000 to 450,000 distinct CDR3 sequences, roughly a fifth seen once, with roughly 13% in the top ten. The starting material was peripheral blood mononuclear cells (PBMCs), obtained when the disease was refractory, from a patient treated with antithyroid drugs. These receptor sequences come from a female donor with Graves disease. CDR3s include the opening cysteine and the closing phenylalanine or tryptophan. Fields, in order: J gene, V gene, D gene, clone size, CDR3 DNA, CDR3 protein. A D gene is named only where the DNA matches it firmly. Clone size is shown for a subset of rows, as once, few, many or a class of expanded clone.

TRBJ2-5 TRBV6-1 TRBD1 many TGTGCCAGCAGGACCCCGGGACAGCGGAGTGGGGCCCAGTACTTC CASRTPGQRSGAQYF
TRBJ1-3 TRBV18 NA NA TGTGCCAGCTCACCAAAGGGCAAGAGCTCTGGAGACACCATATATTTT CASSPKGKSSGDTIYF
TRBJ2-6 TRBV29-1 TRBD2 NA TGCAGCGTTGGGGTGACGGGAGGCTCTGGGGCCAACGTCCTGACTTTC CSVGVTGGSGANVLTF
TRBJ1-1 TRBV20-1 NA many TGCAGTGCTAGAGGGATGACAGAACCGAACACTGAAGCTTTCTTT CSARGMTEPNTEAFF
TRBJ2-2 TRBV10-3 NA few TGTGCCATCCAGGGGGGCGGGGAGCTGTTTTTT CAIQGGGELFF
TRBJ2-7 TRBV28 TRBD1 many TGTGCCAGCAGTCCACAGACAGGGGGATCGCAGGTAGTATGGGGCCACTACGAGCAGTACTTC CASSPQTGGSQVVWGHYEQYF
TRBJ1-2 TRBV2 NA many TGTGCCAGCAGTGAGTGGTTAGGTCATGGCTACACCTTC CASSEWLGHGYTF
TRBJ1-1 TRBV14 TRBD1 NA TGTGCCAGCAGCCAAGGCTCGACAGGGCGCACTGAAGCTTTCTTT CASSQGSTGRTEAFF
TRBJ1-4 TRBV11-2 TRBD1 many TGTGCCAGCAGCCTATCGACAGGGGCGAGTGAAAAACTGTTTTTT CASSLSTGASEKLFF
TRBJ1-4 TRBV5-1 NA NA TGCGCCAGCAGACAAAATGAAAAACTGTTTTTT CASRQNEKLFF
TRBJ1-5 TRBV28 NA many TGTGCCAGCAGTTTGGATCCGACAGGTTATCAGCCCCAGCATTTT CASSLDPTGYQPQHF
TRBJ1-4 TRBV20-1 TRBD1 NA TGCAGTGCTACGACAGGGTTATCTGAAAAACTGTTTTTT CSATTGLSEKLFF
TRBJ2-2 TRBV5-1 NA many TGCGCCAGCAGCCCACGGGGGTCTTCTCCCGGGGAGCTGTTTTTT CASSPRGSSPGELFF
TRBJ2-1 TRBV25-1 TRBD2 many TGTGCCAGCAGTAGACGACTAGCGGGAGGGAGCAATGAGCAGTTCTTC CASSRRLAGGSNEQFF
TRBJ2-1 TRBV20-1 TRBD2 NA TGCAGTGCTATCCCTAGCGGGCGTGGCAATGAGCAGTTCTTC CSAIPSGRGNEQFF
TRBJ2-2 TRBV9 NA NA TGTGCCACCTCCCGGGGAGTGAACACCGGGGAGCTGTTTTTT CATSRGVNTGELFF
TRBJ2-2 TRBV12-3/TRBV12-4 NA NA TGTGCCAGCAGTTTAGGTTCTAGGGAAGTCGGGGAGCTGTTTTTT CASSLGSREVGELFF
TRBJ2-7 TRBV28 NA many TGTGCCAGCAGTTTCCGCAGGTCCGGCGAGCAGTACTTC CASSFRRSGEQYF
TRBJ1-4 TRBV6-1 NA NA TGTGCCAGCAGTCTGGGGGGGCCAAGACAAGAAAAACTGTTTTTT CASSLGGPRQEKLFF
TRBJ2-1 TRBV27 TRBD2 NA TGTGCCAGCAGTCCCCTGCTAGCGGGGGGCTCCTACAATGAGCAGTTCTTC CASSPLLAGGSYNEQFF
TRBJ2-3 TRBV10-2 TRBD2 few TGCGCCAGCAGCCTGACGACTAGCCACCGCGGGGATACGCAGTATTTT CASSLTTSHRGDTQYF
TRBJ1-1 TRBV29-1 NA few TGCAGCGTTGTTCCCCAGGGTGGGAACACTGAAGCTTTCTTT CSVVPQGGNTEAFF
TRBJ1-5 TRBV28 NA many TGTGCCAGCAGCGTACAGGGAGGGAATAATCAGCCCCAGCATTTT CASSVQGGNNQPQHF
TRBJ1-2 TRBV4-1 TRBD1 few TGCGCCAGCAGCCAAGAAGGGACAGGAGATGGCTACACCTTC CASSQEGTGDGYTF
TRBJ2-7 TRBV19 NA few TGTGCCAGTAGCGTAGGGCGGGACCTCTCCTACGAGCAGTACTTC CASSVGRDLSYEQYF
TRBJ2-3 TRBV12-3/TRBV12-4 TRBD1 NA TGTGCCAGCAGGACAAATCCCCAGGGGGCGGGGGATACGCAGTATTTT CASRTNPQGAGDTQYF
TRBJ2-6 TRBV4-1 TRBD2 NA TGCGCCAGCAGCCAAGTTCAGACCCCGGGGGGTTCTGGGGCCAACGTCCTGACTTTC CASSQVQTPGGSGANVLTF
TRBJ2-7 TRBV5-6 NA NA TGTGCCAGCAGAACCGGGACAAATTTACGAGGGGAGTACTTC CASRTGTNLRGEYF
TRBJ1-5 TRBV20-1 NA NA TGCAGTGCTAGAAGGGGATCAGGCAATCAGCCCCAGCATTTT CSARRGSGNQPQHF
TRBJ2-3 TRBV12-3/TRBV12-4 NA many TGTGCCAGCAGTCCGGGCCGGGATACGCAGTATTTT CASSPGRDTQYF
TRBJ2-1 TRBV11-3 NA NA TGTGCCAGCAGTCGTGACTTATACTCCTACAATGAGCAGTTCTTC CASSRDLYSYNEQFF
TRBJ2-7 TRBV20-1 TRBD2 few TGCAGTGCCAGGGAGGCGGGAGGGCCTCAAGAGCAGTACTTC CSAREAGGPQEQYF
TRBJ2-1 TRBV7-2 NA few TGTGCCAGCAGCTCCCCCATCGAGCAGTTCTTC CASSSPIEQFF
TRBJ2-5 TRBV15 TRBD2 few TGTGCCATCGGGGAGGGGGAGACCCAGTACTTC CAIGEGETQYF
TRBJ2-2 TRBV20-1 NA many TGCAGTGCTAGAGAACAAAACACCGGGGAGCTGTTTTTT CSAREQNTGELFF
TRBJ2-5 TRBV6-5 TRBD1 many TGTGCCAGCAGTTACTCGACAGGGCTACAAGAGACCCAGTACTTC CASSYSTGLQETQYF
TRBJ2-5 TRBV18 TRBD2 many TGTGCCAGCTCACCCCTAGCGGGAGGAGAGGAGACCCAGTACTTC CASSPLAGGEETQYF
TRBJ2-6 TRBV11-2 TRBD1 once TGTGCCAGCAGCTTAGGGACAGGGACTTATGGGGCCAACGTCCTGACTTTC CASSLGTGTYGANVLTF
TRBJ2-2 TRBV15 TRBD1 few TGTGCCACCAGCAGAGGACATAAGACAGGGTTGGACACCGGGGAGCTGTTTTTT CATSRGHKTGLDTGELFF
TRBJ1-4 TRBV28 TRBD1 many TGTGCCGCTAAGGGACAGGAAAAACTGTTTTTT CAAKGQEKLFF
TRBJ2-1 TRBV2 TRBD2 NA TGTGCCAGCAGTGAAGGGACTAGCGGGAGCAATGAGCAGTTCTTC CASSEGTSGSNEQFF
TRBJ1-5 TRBV4-1 NA NA TGCGCCAGCAGCCCCGGACCCGGAGGTCAGCCCCAGCATTTT CASSPGPGGQPQHF
TRBJ1-2 TRBV28 NA NA TGTGCCAGCACCCCTAGCGGGCAGGGGTATGGCTACACCTTC CASTPSGQGYGYTF
TRBJ2-7 TRBV14 NA few TGTGCCAGCAGCCAAGATCCCCAATTCTACGAGCAGTACTTC CASSQDPQFYEQYF
TRBJ2-7 TRBV29-1 NA many TGCAGCGCTACGAAGGGCAGGGGCTACGAGCAGTACTTC CSATKGRGYEQYF
TRBJ1-6 TRBV4-2 TRBD1 NA TGTGCCAGCCAGGGGACGGGACAGCGAAATTCACCCCTCCACTTT CASQGTGQRNSPLHF
TRBJ2-6 TRBV30 NA NA TGTGCCTGGAGGAGGGGCGGGGCCAACGTCCTGACTTTC CAWRRGGANVLTF
TRBJ2-7 TRBV5-5 NA many TGTGCCAGCACTCACGGAGGTGCTAGCGCCTACGAGCAGTACTTC CASTHGGASAYEQYF
TRBJ1-3 TRBV7-8 NA few TGTGCCAGCAGCTTAGTTTCCTCGGGAGGAGGAAACACCATATATTTT CASSLVSSGGGNTIYF
TRBJ1-2 TRBV19 TRBD1 NA TGTGCCAGTAGTGCAGGGGGCGCACACTATGGCTACACCTTC CASSAGGAHYGYTF
TRBJ1-2 TRBV5-1 NA many TGCGCCAGCAGCTTTGGGGGACGGGGCTACACCTTC CASSFGGRGYTF
TRBJ2-5 TRBV7-7 TRBD2 NA TGTGCCAGCAGCCCCGGCCCCCGAGCGGGAGGACTCAAAGAGGCCCAGTACTTC CASSPGPRAGGLKEAQYF
TRBJ2-2 TRBV6-2/TRBV6-3 NA many TGTGCCAGCAGTGCCACACAGGCCAACGTGGAGCTGTTTTTT CASSATQANVELFF
TRBJ1-1 TRBV5-1 NA few TGCGCCAGCACGTTTGAAATGAACACTGAAGCTATCTTT CASTFEMNTEAIF